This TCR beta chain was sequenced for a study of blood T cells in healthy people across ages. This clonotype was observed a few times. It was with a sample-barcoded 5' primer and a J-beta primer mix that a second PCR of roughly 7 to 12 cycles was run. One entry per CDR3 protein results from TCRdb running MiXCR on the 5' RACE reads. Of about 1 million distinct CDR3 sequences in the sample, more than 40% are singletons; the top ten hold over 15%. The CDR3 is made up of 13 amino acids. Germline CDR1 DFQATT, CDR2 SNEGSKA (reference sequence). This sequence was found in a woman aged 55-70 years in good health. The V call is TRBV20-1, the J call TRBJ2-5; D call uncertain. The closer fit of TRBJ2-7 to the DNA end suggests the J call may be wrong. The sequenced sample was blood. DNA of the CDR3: TGCAGTGCTCCCCCCGTGGTTGGCGACGAGCAGTACTTC. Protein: CSAPPVVGDEQYF.